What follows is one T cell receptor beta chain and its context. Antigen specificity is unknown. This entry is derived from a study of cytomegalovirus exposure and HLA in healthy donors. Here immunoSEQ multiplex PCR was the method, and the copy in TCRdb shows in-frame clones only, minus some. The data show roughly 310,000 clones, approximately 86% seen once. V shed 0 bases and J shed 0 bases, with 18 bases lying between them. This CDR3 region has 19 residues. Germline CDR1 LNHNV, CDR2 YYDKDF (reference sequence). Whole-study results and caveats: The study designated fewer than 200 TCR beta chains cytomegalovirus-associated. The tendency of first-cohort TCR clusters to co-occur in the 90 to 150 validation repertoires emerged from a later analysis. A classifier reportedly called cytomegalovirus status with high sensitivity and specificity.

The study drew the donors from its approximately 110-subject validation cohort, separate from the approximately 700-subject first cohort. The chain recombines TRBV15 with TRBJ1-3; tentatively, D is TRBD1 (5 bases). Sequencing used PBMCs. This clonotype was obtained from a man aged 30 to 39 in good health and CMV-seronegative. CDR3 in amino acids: CATSRDRGEDIYSGNTIYF. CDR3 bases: TGTGCCACCAGCAGAGATAGGGGTGAGGATATCTACTCTGGAAACACCATATATTTT.